Listed below are T cell receptor beta chains from one sample, sequenced in a study of T cell responses to AZD1222 COVID-19 vaccine. Method: immunoSEQ multiplex PCR; TCRdb's copy keeps in-frame clones and lacks some. This sample carries 180,000 or so clones, about 95% of them seen once, and the ten largest clones take around 0.66%. Material: peripheral blood, obtained on day 0 of AZD1222 vaccination. These receptors were collected from an adult in good health. The CDR3 runs from the conserved cysteine through the conserved F or W. Fields, in order: CDR3 length, J gene, V gene, CDR3 protein.

>14|TRBJ1-1|TRBV3-1/TRBV3-2
CASRSGTGGSEAFF
>16|TRBJ1-1|TRBV30
CAPRGGRNKGNTEAFF
>17|TRBJ2-2|TRBV27
CASRKRGPLGGTGELFF
>14|TRBJ2-2|TRBV18
CASSPPAGSGELFF
>19|TRBJ1-2|TRBV15
CATSRDRGAAPTSNYGYTF
>15|TRBJ2-7|TRBV7-6
CASSLGGGHFYEQYF
>18|TRBJ2-1|TRBV7-6
CASSLVNSPGSSYNEQFF
>15|TRBJ2-1|TRBV27
CASSNGPSGSDEQFF
>14|TRBJ1-3|TRBV28
CASDRSAGGNTIYF
>13|TRBJ1-2|TRBV28
CASSLGQGYGYTF
>15|TRBJ1-6|TRBV7-9
CASSLASGVNSPLHF
>14|TRBJ1-1|TRBV6-5
CASRRFGINTEAFF
>11|TRBJ2-3|TRBV7-2
CASSEADTQYF
>18|TRBJ1-2|TRBV3-1/TRBV3-2
CASSLYQLGQQGMDGYTF
>19|TRBJ1-2|TRBV14
CASSHTGGRSRFPNYGYTF
>12|TRBJ1-2|TRBV3-1/TRBV3-2
CASSQAFRGYTF
>16|TRBJ2-1|TRBV27
CASSAVLAGLYNEQFF
>14|TRBJ1-5|TRBV2
CASRGDGGNQPQHF
>13|TRBJ1-2|TRBV7-9
CASRATVNYGYTF
>15|TRBJ1-2|TRBV20-1
CSASSIRKSNYGYTF
>16|TRBJ1-2|TRBV6-6
CASSSTGVSANYGYTF
>16|TRBJ2-1|TRBV10-1
CASSESIRRRADEQFF
>15|TRBJ2-5|TRBV18
CASSPRTGAAETQYF
>16|TRBJ1-4|TRBV6-5
CASSYSSIATNEKLFF
>15|TRBJ1-1|TRBV4-1
CASSQEEGLNTEAFF
>16|TRBJ1-6|TRBV10-3
CAIRENQGMSNSPLHF
>16|TRBJ1-6|TRBV15
CATSRDQGAGNSPLHF
>13|TRBJ1-6|TRBV4-1
CASSQDHGSPLHF
>17|TRBJ1-2|TRBV15
CATSSPDRGITNYGYTF
>12|TRBJ2-3|TRBV6-5
CASTRPTDTQYF
>13|TRBJ1-1|TRBV12-5
CASGWEGNTEAFF
>17|TRBJ2-2|TRBV19
CASSIAGEFLNTGELFF
>13|TRBJ2-7|TRBV3-1/TRBV3-2
CASSQGQSYEQYF
>13|TRBJ1-1|TRBV14
CASSLATPTEAFF
>15|TRBJ2-3|TRBV25-1
CASSEGTGGFGTQYF
>15|TRBJ2-1|TRBV18
CASSSLAADYNEQFF
>14|TRBJ2-2|TRBV9
CASSAAAGTGELFF
>12|TRBJ2-5|TRBV28
CASSFPGRAQYF
>13|TRBJ1-4|TRBV30
CAWSPRVYEKLFF
>13|TRBJ1-1|TRBV6-6
CASSPSPWGEAFF
>16|TRBJ2-7|TRBV6-6
CASSYSIGTVAYEQYF
>18|TRBJ2-6|TRBV9
CASSVTLAPLSGANVLTF
>13|TRBJ1-5|TRBV29-1
CSVEGGSNQPQHF
>14|TRBJ1-1|TRBV7-9
CASIWDRGNTEAFF
>13|TRBJ1-5|TRBV30
CAWSVGQDQPQHF
>15|TRBJ1-2|TRBV27
CASSLSVRGHSGYTF
>15|TRBJ1-4|TRBV2
CASSLEQGRDEKLFF
>11|TRBJ1-2|TRBV19
CATSVTRGYTF
>16|TRBJ2-1|TRBV30
CAWSVPGLVVYNEQFF
>15|TRBJ2-3|TRBV25-1
CASSGGQGVTDTQYF